The 22 T cell receptor beta chains presented below share a single source sample, sequenced in a study of T-cell memory formation after mild COVID-19. One entry per CDR3 protein, called by TCRdb with MiXCR from the 5' RACE reads. The sample holds roughly 480,000 distinct CDR3 sequences, around a quarter seen once. Sequencing was done on a sample of PBMCs or a T cell subset sorted from them (not recorded which). The receptors stem from an adult woman who had mild COVID-19 (a few samples of this study predate the infection). Cell type and time point are not known.

The rearrangement links TRBV14 to TRBJ1-1, with D uncertain. Per germline, CDR1 SGHDN and CDR2 FVKESK. The CDR3 is 16 amino acids. The V end lost 0 bases, the J end lost 0 bases, and 11 bases lay between the germline ends. CDR3 in amino acids: CASSQDIGRMNTEAFF. The DNA for the CDR3 is TGTGCCAGCAGCCAAGATATCGGGAGAATGAACACTGAAGCTTTCTTT. Full variable domain (remainder filled in from reference TRBV14 and TRBJ1-1): EAGVTQFPSHSVIEKGQTVTLRCDPISGHDNLYWYRRVMGKEIKFLLHFVKESKQDESGMPNNRFLAERTGGTYSTLKVQPAELEDSGVYFCASSQDIGRMNTEAFFGQGTRLTVV.

This chain joins TRBV19 and TRBJ2-1, with 9 bases aligning to TRBD2. J gave up 8 bases and V 5 bases, and 4 bases lay outside the gene matches. Germline V gives CDR1 LNHDA, CDR2 SQIVND (reference sequence). This CDR3 has 13 amino acids. CDR3 in DNA: TGTGCCAGTAGTGATAGCGGGAGCGATGAGCAGTTCTTC. Amino acids: CASSDSGSDEQFF.

The rearrangement joins TRBV24-1 to TRBJ2-7; 9 positions agree with TRBD1. The CDR3 covers 14 residues. J was trimmed by 5 bases and V by 4 bases; bases with no gene match: 5. CDR1 and CDR2 (germline): KGHDR, SFDVKD. The CDR3 protein is CATSEPGTGHEQYF. The CDR3 DNA sequence: TGTGCCACCAGTGAGCCGGGGACAGGGCACGAGCAGTACTTC.

The V and J genes are TRBV11-2 and TRBJ1-1; D gene unclear. V was cut by 2 bases and J by 1 base, with 8 bases left in between. The germline V gene has CDR1 SGHAT and CDR2 FQNNGV. The CDR3 length is 14 residues. The CDR3 region is CASSLSRANTEAFF. The CDR3 DNA reads TGTGCCAGCAGCTTAAGCAGAGCGAACACTGAAGCTTTCTTT. Combining the CDR3 with reference TRBV11-2 and TRBJ1-1 gives the whole variable domain EAGVAQSPRYKIIEKRQSVAFWCNPISGHATLYWYQQILGQGPKLLIQFQNNGVVDDSQLPKDRFSAERLKGVDSTLKIQPAKLEDSAVYLCASSLSRANTEAFFGQGTRLTVV.

The chain recombines TRBV6-2 or TRBV6-3 with TRBJ2-1; the match to TRBD2 covers 15 bases. J was trimmed by 0 bases and V by 3 bases; bases with no gene match: 6. The CDR3 extends over 19 amino acids. Germline loops: CDR1 MNHEY, CDR2 SVGEGT. The CDR3 spells CASSYPGTSGRSSYNEQFF. Here the CDR3 DNA reads TGTGCCAGCAGTTATCCCGGGACTAGCGGGAGGAGCTCCTACAATGAGCAGTTCTTC.

This clonotype was recorded at least ten times. The chain carries TRBV20-1 and TRBJ2-7; 8 bases agree with TRBD1. The CDR3 loop spans 15 amino acids. Germline trimming cut 6 bases from V and 5 bases from J; bases unmatched to any gene: 15. The germline CDR1 and CDR2 sequences are DFQATT and SNEGSKA (reference sequence). Here the CDR3 reads CSAGPLRQGADEQYF. The CDR3 DNA reads TGCAGTGCGGGCCCCCTTCGGCAGGGGGCTGACGAGCAGTACTTC.

This clonotype was seen at least ten times. This chain joins TRBV5-4 and TRBJ2-7, with D uncertain. CDR3 length: 18 residues. The V end lost 0 bases, the J end lost 3 bases, and 22 bases lay between the germline ends. Germline CDR1 SGHNT, CDR2 YYREEE (reference sequence). The CDR3 bases are TGTGCCAGCAGCTTGGCGGCGAAGAGGTCGGTGGCACTCTACGAGCAGTACTTC. Translated, it gives CASSLAAKRSVALYEQYF.

This clonotype was detected a few times. The chain is built from TRBV6-1 and TRBJ2-7, with 9 positions matching TRBD1. The ends lost 2 bases at V and 0 bases at J; junction bases unmatched: 5. Looked up from germline, CDR1 is MNHNS and CDR2 is SASEGT. The CDR3 extends over 16 amino acids. The CDR3 DNA sequence: TGTGCCAGCAGTGAAATGGACAGGGGTTTCTCCTACGAGCAGTACTTC. Translated, it gives CASSEMDRGFSYEQYF.

The CDR3 loop reads CSAPGLGETQYF. CDR3 in DNA: TGCAGTGCGCCGGGACTAGGAGAGACCCAGTACTTC. The chain recombines TRBV20-1 with TRBJ2-5; TRBD2 matches 8 bases. CDR1 is DFQATT, CDR2 SNEGSKA, per germline (reference sequence). The CDR3 is made up of 12 amino acids. The trim removed 6 bases at V and 4 bases at J, leaving 4 bases unmatched.

This clonotype was observed once. The chain combines TRBV11-2 with TRBJ1-1, with TRBD1 identical over 8 bases. The CDR3 consists of 16 residues. CDR1 and CDR2 from the germline V gene are SGHAT and FQNNGV. Trimming removed 5 bases from V and 1 base from J; junction bases left unmatched: 9. For the CDR3, the DNA is TGTGCCAGCAGCCAGTATTGGGACAGGAGGAACACTGAAGCTTTCTTT. Encoded protein: CASSQYWDRRNTEAFF.

This clonotype was recorded only once. CDR3 sequence (DNA): TGTGCCAGCAGCCGGAGCCATGGGGTTGACACTGAAGCTTTCTTT. Protein sequence: CASSRSHGVDTEAFF. The V call is TRBV5-5, the J call TRBJ1-1; D unclear. V lost 4 bases and J 3 bases, leaving 16 bases between the germline ends. The length of the CDR3 is 15 residues. Germline lookup yields CDR1 SGHKS and CDR2 YYEKEE (reference sequence).

This clonotype has at least ten counts. The gene calls are TRBV7-9 and TRBJ1-5, with 8 bases lining up with TRBD1. Germline CDR1 reads SEHNR; CDR2 reads FQNEAQ (reference sequence). Losses at the gene ends were 5 bases for V and 2 bases for J; bases not matched to a gene: 2. This CDR3 contains 14 residues. The CDR3, as DNA: TGTGCCAGCAGCCAGGACAGGGGCAATCAGCCCCAGCATTTT. It yields the protein CASSQDRGNQPQHF.

The chain recombines TRBV29-1 with TRBJ2-1; the D is unclear. Trimming shortened V by 5 bases and J by 3 bases, and 8 bases separated the two germline ends. Per the germline V gene, CDR1 is SQVTM and CDR2 is ANQGSEA. This CDR3 comprises 12 residues. The chain's CDR3 is CSVRPSYNEQFF. The CDR3 DNA is TGCAGCGTTCGGCCGAGCTACAATGAGCAGTTCTTC.

The V and J genes are TRBV30 and TRBJ1-3; D remains ambiguous. Deletions cut 3 bases from V and 0 bases from J, with 6 bases between. The length of the CDR3 is 13 residues. Germline values: CDR1 GTSNPN, CDR2 SVGIG (reference sequence). The CDR3 sequence is CAWSLSSGNTIYF. In nucleotides, the CDR3 is TGTGCCTGGAGCCTCTCCTCTGGAAACACCATATATTTT.

This chain joins TRBV20-1 and TRBJ2-7, with D possibly matching TRBD2 (5 bases). Deletions cut 3 bases from V and 7 bases from J, with 25 bases between. Germline CDR1 DFQATT, CDR2 SNEGSKA (reference sequence). This CDR3 has 16 residues. The CDR3 DNA follows: TGCAGTGCTAGGTCCCCAGATGCTAGAGGGCCTGATGAGCAGTACTTC. Translated, it gives CSARSPDARGPDEQYF.

This clonotype was observed a few times. The V call is TRBV5-1, the J call TRBJ1-1; no definite D call. Germline values: CDR1 SGHRS, CDR2 YFSETQ. Trimming cost V 2 bases and J 3 bases, with 14 bases left between them. CDR3 length equals 15 residues. CDR3 loop: CASSFIGLSDTEAFF. The CDR3 DNA reads TGCGCCAGCAGCTTTATCGGGCTCTCGGACACTGAAGCTTTCTTT.

The V and J genes are TRBV20-1 and TRBJ2-3, with 8 bases lining up with TRBD2. This CDR3 contains 17 residues. Trimming cost V 1 base and J 2 bases; bases outside gene matches: 11. The germline V gene encodes CDR1 DFQATT and CDR2 SNEGSKA (reference sequence). The CDR3 region is CSARGFPASGFTDTQYF. DNA of the CDR3: TGCAGTGCTAGAGGTTTCCCGGCTAGCGGGTTCACAGATACGCAGTATTTT.

The chain recombines TRBV20-1 with TRBJ2-7; a weak D match, TRBD1 (5 bases). CDR1 DFQATT and CDR2 SNEGSKA come from the germline V gene (reference sequence). CDR3 length: 12 residues. Deletions cut 2 bases from V and 4 bases from J, with 9 bases between. The CDR3 coding sequence is TGCAGTGCTAGATCCGCAGGGTACGAGCAGTACTTC. Its translation is CSARSAGYEQYF.

The V and J genes are TRBV5-4 and TRBJ1-2; 7 nucleotides align to TRBD1. Germline lookup yields CDR1 SGHNT and CDR2 YYREEE (reference sequence). CDR3 size: 15 residues. After removal of 4 bases from V and 4 bases from J, the junction contained 10 bases not matched to a gene. The chain's CDR3 is CASSRQGFKVYGYTF. The CDR3 DNA sequence: TGTGCCAGCAGCCGACAGGGATTTAAGGTCTATGGCTACACCTTC.

The chain recombines TRBV5-4 with TRBJ2-1, with unresolved D. The CDR3 spans 12 residues. Germline-derived CDR1 and CDR2 are SGHNT and YYREEE (reference sequence). V lost 3 bases and J 9 bases, leaving 10 bases between the germline ends. The CDR3 DNA reads TGTGCCAGCAGCTCCACCCGCTCTGAGCAGTTCTTC. Translating it yields CASSSTRSEQFF. The full variable domain, rest sourced from reference TRBV5-4 and TRBJ2-1, is ETGVTQSPTHLIKTRGQQVTLRCSSQSGHNTVSWYQQALGQGPQFIFQYYREEENGRGNFPPRFSGLQFPNYSSELNVNALELDDSALYLCASSSTRSEQFFGPGTRLTVL.

V usage is TRBV5-1 and J usage is TRBJ1-6, with D possibly matching TRBD1 (5 bases). CDR1 SGHRS and CDR2 YFSETQ come from the germline V gene. The CDR3 contains 14 residues. The ends were cut back, 5 bases at V and 8 bases at J, with 14 bases in the middle. The CDR3 loop is CASRTGTEDSPLHF. CDR3 sequence (DNA): TGCGCCAGCAGAACCGGGACGGAAGATTCACCCCTCCACTTT. Full variable domain (outside the CDR3, taken from reference TRBV5-1 and TRBJ1-6): KAGVTQTPRYLIKTRGQQVTLSCSPISGHRSVSWYQQTPGQGLQFLFEYFSETQRNKGNFPGRFSGRQFSNSRSEMNVSTLELGDSALYLCASRTGTEDSPLHFGNGTRLTVT.

A few counts support this clonotype. The V call is TRBV5-5, the J call TRBJ2-3; D gene unclear. The CDR3 consists of 16 residues. Trimming stripped 7 bases from V and 2 bases from J, with 20 bases between. CDR1 SGHKS and CDR2 YYEKEE come from the germline V gene (reference sequence). CDR3 in amino acids: CASFRRRRVDTDTQYF. CDR3 DNA sequence: TGTGCCAGCTTTAGGAGACGGAGAGTCGACACAGATACGCAGTATTTT. The entire variable domain, with the rest obtained from reference TRBV5-5 and TRBJ2-3, is as follows: DAGVTQSPTHLIKTRGQQVTLRCSPISGHKSVSWYQQVLGQGPQFIFQYYEKEERGRGNFPDRFSARQFPNYSSELNVNALLLGDSALYLCASFRRRRVDTDTQYFGPGTRLTVL.